This T cell receptor (beta chain) was found in a study of blood T cell repertoires in COVID-19. In the original processing: Reference gene primer amplification in the assay estimated nucleated cell counts. Libraries were prepared by immunoSEQ multiplex PCR; TCRdb keeps only in-frame clonotypes and omits some of them. That table supplies the V and J calls and clone size; D and trimming were determined from the DNA. The sample records roughly 250,000 clones, about 90% being singletons. The CDR3 covers 17 residues. CDR1 is KGHSH, CDR2 LQKENI, per germline. The V gene end was trimmed by 3 bases and the J gene end by 2 bases; junction bases not matched to a gene: 5.

The source is a human donor in a cohort exposed to, infected with or recovered from COVID-19 (not recorded which). The donor label of this sample is uncertain. Sequenced: PBMCs or T cells enriched from blood (not recorded which). The gene calls are TRBV18 and TRBJ1-5; TRBD1 aligns across 12 bases. This CDR3 reads CASSPGTGGVRNQPQHF. The CDR3 nucleotides read TGTGCCAGCTCACCCGGGACAGGGGGCGTTCGCAATCAGCCCCAGCATTTT.